One T cell receptor beta chain is described in this entry. CDR1 is SGHVS and CDR2 is FQNEAQ in the germline V gene. V was cut by 1 base and J by 2 bases, with 11 bases left in between. The length of the CDR3 is 15 residues. Original processing notes: Nucleated cell counts were estimated from reference gene primer amplification. Libraries were prepared by immunoSEQ multiplex PCR; TCRdb keeps only in-frame clonotypes and omits some of them. V and J calls plus clone size are reproduced from that table; the DNA served to infer D and trimming. This table has more than 55,000 clones, roughly 71% appearing once. This sample was included in a study of blood T cell repertoires in COVID-19. Whole-study context: Whether acute or convalescent, the COVID-19 samples came from the United States, Italy and Spain. PBMCs, B-cell-depleted T cells, or T cells provided the cDNA or gDNA that made up the material.

The TCR was taken from a woman aged 45 to 65 with active or convalescent COVID-19. The chain recombines TRBV7-8 with TRBJ2-5; D is ambiguous. The sequenced sample consisted of peripheral blood. The CDR3 region has the DNA TGTGCCAGCAGCTTAGGCCCTCGGTATCAAGAGACCCAGTACTTC. This translates into CASSLGPRYQETQYF.